This T cell receptor beta chain was sequenced in a study of T cells in tuberculosis. Study in general: PBMC were archived before or within 7 days of starting treatment. Study-wide results and limits: Classification accuracy was 87% (AUROC approximately 0.89) with the GMM-specific repertoire. Selection depended on which cryopreserved specimens were available.

Trimming took 6 bases from V and 4 from J; bases not matched to a gene: 4. CDR1 is ENHRY, CDR2 SYGVKD, per germline. This CDR3 region has 14 residues. Measured with immunoSEQ multiplex PCR; TCRdb has only the in-frame clones, and not every one. In the table there are 25,000 to 35,000 clones, around 92% of which are singletons. As to this clone: What it recognizes is unknown.

Stated time point: new active TB diagnosis, blood taken before or within 7 days of starting treatment. Tuberculosis was confirmed by positive sputum smear and/or M. tuberculosis culture. This specimen consisted of PBMCs, obtained at tuberculosis diagnosis. The sequence was obtained from an adult with tuberculosis. V usage is TRBV10-3 and J usage is TRBJ1-5, with 9 bases aligning to TRBD1. The CDR3 bases are TGTGCCATCAGGGGGACAGGGCCAAATCAGCCCCAGCATTTT. It encodes CAIRGTGPNQPQHF.